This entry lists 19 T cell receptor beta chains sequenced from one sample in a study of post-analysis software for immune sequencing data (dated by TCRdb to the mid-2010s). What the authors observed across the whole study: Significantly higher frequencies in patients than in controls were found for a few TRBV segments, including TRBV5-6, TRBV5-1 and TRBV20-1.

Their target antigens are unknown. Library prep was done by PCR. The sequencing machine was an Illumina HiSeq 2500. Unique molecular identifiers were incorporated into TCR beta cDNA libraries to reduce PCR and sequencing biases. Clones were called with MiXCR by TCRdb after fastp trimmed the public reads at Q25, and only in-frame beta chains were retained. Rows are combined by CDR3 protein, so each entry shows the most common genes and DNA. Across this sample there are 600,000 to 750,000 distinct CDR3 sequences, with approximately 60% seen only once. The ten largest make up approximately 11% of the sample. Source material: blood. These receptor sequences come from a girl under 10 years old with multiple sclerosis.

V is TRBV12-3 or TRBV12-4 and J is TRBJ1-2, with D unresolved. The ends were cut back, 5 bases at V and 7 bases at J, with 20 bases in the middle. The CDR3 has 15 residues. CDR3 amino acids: CASSPLETRASGYTF. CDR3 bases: TGTGCCAGCAGTCCCCTGGAGACAAGGGCGTCTGGCTACACCTTC.

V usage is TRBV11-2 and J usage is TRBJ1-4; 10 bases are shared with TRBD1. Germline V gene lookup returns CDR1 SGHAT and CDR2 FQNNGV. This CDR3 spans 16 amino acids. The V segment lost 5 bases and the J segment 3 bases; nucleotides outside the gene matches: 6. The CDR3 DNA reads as TGTGCCAGCAGCACGACAGGGGGCGTCCCTAATGAAAAACTGTTTTTT. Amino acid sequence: CASSTTGGVPNEKLFF.

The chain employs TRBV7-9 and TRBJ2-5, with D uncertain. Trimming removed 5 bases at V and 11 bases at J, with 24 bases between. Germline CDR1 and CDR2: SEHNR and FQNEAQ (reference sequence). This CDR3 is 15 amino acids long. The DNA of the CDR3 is TGTGCCAGCAGCCCGGTGGGATCAGGCCACAATGAGCAGTACTTC. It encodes CASSPVGSGHNEQYF.

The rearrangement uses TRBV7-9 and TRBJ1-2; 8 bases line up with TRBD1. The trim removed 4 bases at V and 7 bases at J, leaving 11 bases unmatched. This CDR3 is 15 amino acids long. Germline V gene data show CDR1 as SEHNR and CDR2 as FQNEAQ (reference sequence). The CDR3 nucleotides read TGTGCCAGCAGCTCAACCGGACAGGGTGACCGTGGCTACACCTTC. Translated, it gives CASSSTGQGDRGYTF.

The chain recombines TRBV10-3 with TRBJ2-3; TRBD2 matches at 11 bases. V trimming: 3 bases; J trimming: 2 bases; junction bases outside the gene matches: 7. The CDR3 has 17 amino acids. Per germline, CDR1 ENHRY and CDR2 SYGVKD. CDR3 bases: TGTGCCATCAGTGACTCCGGGACTAGCGGCACCACAGATACGCAGTATTTT. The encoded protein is CAISDSGTSGTTDTQYF.

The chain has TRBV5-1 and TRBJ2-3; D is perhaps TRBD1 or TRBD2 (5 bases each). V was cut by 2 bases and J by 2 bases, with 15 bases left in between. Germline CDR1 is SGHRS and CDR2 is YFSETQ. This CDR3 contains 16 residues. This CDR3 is CASSFSRDGITDTQYF. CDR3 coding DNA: TGCGCCAGCAGCTTTTCTCGGGACGGGATCACAGATACGCAGTATTTT.

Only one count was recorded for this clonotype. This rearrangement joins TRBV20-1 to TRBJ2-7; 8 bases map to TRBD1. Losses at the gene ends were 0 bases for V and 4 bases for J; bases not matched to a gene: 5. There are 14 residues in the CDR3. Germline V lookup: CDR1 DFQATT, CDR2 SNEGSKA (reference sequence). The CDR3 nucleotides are TGCAGTGCTAGAGACGGGACAGGCTCGTACGAGCAGTACTTC. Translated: CSARDGTGSYEQYF.

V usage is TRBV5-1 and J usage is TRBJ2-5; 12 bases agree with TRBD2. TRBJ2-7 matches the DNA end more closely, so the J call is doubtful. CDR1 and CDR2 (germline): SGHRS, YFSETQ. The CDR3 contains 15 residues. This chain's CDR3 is CASSSRTSGIYEQYF. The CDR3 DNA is TGCGCCAGCAGCTCCCGGACTAGCGGGATCTACGAGCAGTACTTC.

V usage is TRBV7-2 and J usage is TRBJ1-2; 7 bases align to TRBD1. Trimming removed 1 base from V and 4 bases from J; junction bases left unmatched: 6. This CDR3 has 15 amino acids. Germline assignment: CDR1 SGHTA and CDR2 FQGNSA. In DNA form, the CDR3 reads TGTGCCAGCAGCTTAGGGGGGACAGACACCTATGGCTACACCTTC. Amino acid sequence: CASSLGGTDTYGYTF.

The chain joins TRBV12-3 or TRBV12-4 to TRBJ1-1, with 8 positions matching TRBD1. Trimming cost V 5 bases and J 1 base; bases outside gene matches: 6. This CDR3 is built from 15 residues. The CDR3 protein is CASSPNGQGNTEAFF. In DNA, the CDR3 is TGTGCCAGCAGTCCCAACGGACAGGGGAACACTGAAGCTTTCTTT.

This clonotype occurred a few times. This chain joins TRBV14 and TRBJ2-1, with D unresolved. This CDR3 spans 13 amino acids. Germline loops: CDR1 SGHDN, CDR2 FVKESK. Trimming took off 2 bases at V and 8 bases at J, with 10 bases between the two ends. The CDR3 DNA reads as TGTGCCAGCAGCCAATCACTCTGGGATGAGCAGTTCTTC. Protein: CASSQSLWDEQFF.

The CDR3 nucleotides are TGCGCCAGCAGAATAACTAGCGATCCCAATGAGCAGTTCTTC. Protein product: CASRITSDPNEQFF. The chain links TRBV10-2 to TRBJ2-1, with 7 bases lining up with TRBD2. Germline V lookup: CDR1 WSHSY, CDR2 SAAADI. V was pared by 6 bases and J by 6 bases, with 8 bases of the junction left unmatched. The CDR3 has 14 residues.

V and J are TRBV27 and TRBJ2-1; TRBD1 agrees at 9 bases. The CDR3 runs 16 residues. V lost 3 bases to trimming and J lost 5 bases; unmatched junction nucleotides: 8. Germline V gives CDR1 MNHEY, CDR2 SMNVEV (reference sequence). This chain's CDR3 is CASSFRGTGINNEQFF. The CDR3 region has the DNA TGTGCCAGCAGTTTTAGGGGGACAGGGATCAACAATGAGCAGTTCTTC.

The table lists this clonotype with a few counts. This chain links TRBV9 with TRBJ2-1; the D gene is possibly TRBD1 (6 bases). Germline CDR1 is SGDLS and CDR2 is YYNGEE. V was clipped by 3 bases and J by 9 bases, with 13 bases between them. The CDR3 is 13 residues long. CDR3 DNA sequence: TGTGCCAGCAGCGCCGACCTAGGGGGTGAGCAGTTCTTC. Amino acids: CASSADLGGEQFF.

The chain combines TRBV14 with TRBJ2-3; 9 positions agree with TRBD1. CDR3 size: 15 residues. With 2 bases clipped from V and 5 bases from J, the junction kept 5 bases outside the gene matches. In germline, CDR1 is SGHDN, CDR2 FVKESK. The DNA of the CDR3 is TGTGCCAGCAGCCAACTGGGACAGGGTGGAGATACGCAGTATTTT. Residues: CASSQLGQGGDTQYF.

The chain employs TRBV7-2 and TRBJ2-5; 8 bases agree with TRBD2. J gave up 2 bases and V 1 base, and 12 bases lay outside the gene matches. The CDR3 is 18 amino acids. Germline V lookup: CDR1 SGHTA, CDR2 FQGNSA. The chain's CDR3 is CASSLGSLSAGGQETQYF. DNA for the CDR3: TGTGCCAGCAGCTTAGGGTCCCTTTCCGCGGGGGGTCAAGAGACCCAGTACTTC.

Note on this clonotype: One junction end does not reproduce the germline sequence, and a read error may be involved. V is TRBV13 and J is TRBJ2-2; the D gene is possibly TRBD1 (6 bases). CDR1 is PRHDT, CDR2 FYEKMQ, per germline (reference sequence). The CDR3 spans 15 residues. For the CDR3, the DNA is TGTGCCAGCAGCTCCCGACAGGCGAACACTGGGGAGCTGTTTTTT. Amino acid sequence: CASSSRQANTGELFF.

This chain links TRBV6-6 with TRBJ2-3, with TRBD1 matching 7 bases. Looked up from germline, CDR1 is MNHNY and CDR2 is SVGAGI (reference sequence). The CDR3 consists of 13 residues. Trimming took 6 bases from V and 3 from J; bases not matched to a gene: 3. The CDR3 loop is CASRTGVTDTQYF. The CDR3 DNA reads TGTGCCAGCAGAACAGGGGTAACAGATACGCAGTATTTT.

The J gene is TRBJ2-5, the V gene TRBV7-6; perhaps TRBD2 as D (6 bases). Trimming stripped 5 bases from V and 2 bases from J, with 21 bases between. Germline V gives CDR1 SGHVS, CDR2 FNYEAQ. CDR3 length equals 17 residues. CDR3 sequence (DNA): TGTGCCAGCAGCCCGGACGAAGCTGTGGGAGGACAAGAGACCCAGTACTTC. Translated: CASSPDEAVGGQETQYF.